The present entry profiles one TCR beta chain with its context. Its target is not known. The data originate from a study of T cell responses to AZD1222 COVID-19 vaccine. The study's findings and limits: Mostly white British, mostly female donors; authors suggested clonal diversity may be underestimated. Baseline seropositivity occurred in only six AZD1222 recipients. Sampled repertoires all dated from after the peak T cell response.

Clones were read by immunoSEQ multiplex PCR, and TCRdb kept only the in-frame ones, dropping some. The sample contains about 93,000 clones, 80% to 90% of which appear only once. From germline, CDR1 is LNHDA and CDR2 SQIVND (reference sequence). Trimming took 1 base from V and 3 from J, leaving 10 bases between them. This CDR3 has 14 amino acids. The clonotype was recovered from an adult in good health. This rearrangement joins TRBV19 to TRBJ2-7, with D possibly matching TRBD1 (6 bases). This material consisted of peripheral blood, taken on day 0 of AZD1222 vaccination. The CDR3 loop reads CASSIVAGDYEQYF. The CDR3 nucleotides are TGTGCCAGTAGTATAGTTGCAGGGGACTACGAGCAGTACTTC.